Below are 30 T cell receptor beta chains sequenced from a single sample in a study of radiation and T cells in renal cell carcinoma. Time point in this sample: blood 2 weeks post-SBRT. Treatment indicated: 15 Gy SBRT to primary tumor, nephrectomy 4 weeks later. Produced via immunoSEQ multiplex PCR; TCRdb's table is partial and in-frame only. Of about 150,000 clones listed, approximately 88% are singletons. The sample here was blood, taken from a patient whose treatment included radiotherapy and nephrectomy. The receptors come from a woman aged 45-65 years with renal cell carcinoma.

This clone showed up just a few times. V is TRBV5-1 and J is TRBJ1-4; D uncertain. The V gene lost 0 bases and the J gene lost 7 bases, with 16 bases spanning the gap. The germline gives CDR1 SGHRS, CDR2 YFSETQ. The CDR3 loop spans 16 amino acids. CDR3 DNA sequence: TGCGCCAGCAGCTTGGGTCATGAAGGGTCCGCTGAAAAACTGTTTTTT. Amino acid sequence: CASSLGHEGSAEKLFF.

This chain joins TRBV5-5 and TRBJ1-5; D is unclear. The CDR3 has 15 residues. Germline V gives CDR1 SGHKS, CDR2 YYEKEE (reference sequence). Trimming stripped 4 bases from V and 6 bases from J, with 17 bases between. CDR3 nucleotide sequence: TGTGCCAGCAGCCCGCGACCCGAAAGCTCTCAGCCCCAGCATTTT. This encodes CASSPRPESSQPQHF.

The chain has TRBV19 and TRBJ1-3; unclear D gene. Germline lookup yields CDR1 LNHDA and CDR2 SQIVND (reference sequence). CDR3 size: 15 residues. The germline V and J ends were trimmed by 4 bases and 3 bases, with 13 bases remaining between them. For the CDR3, the DNA is TGTGCCAGTAGTAAGGCAGTCACGTTTGGAAACACCATATATTTT. Translated, it gives CASSKAVTFGNTIYF.

J is TRBJ1-2 and V is TRBV7-9; 10 bases match TRBD1. The CDR3 is 17 residues long. The V gene end was trimmed by 5 bases and the J gene end by 4 bases; junction bases not matched to a gene: 13. Germline loops: CDR1 SEHNR, CDR2 FQNEAQ (reference sequence). The DNA of the CDR3 is TGTGCCAGCAGCCCATCCGGCGGGACAGGGGCTGGCTATGGCTACACCTTC. Protein product: CASSPSGGTGAGYGYTF.

The rearrangement links TRBV5-1 to TRBJ1-1; D remains ambiguous. V was pared by 0 bases and J by 1 base, with 10 bases between. CDR3 length: 15 residues. Per the germline V gene, CDR1 is SGHRS and CDR2 is YFSETQ. CDR3 sequence (DNA): TGCGCCAGCAGCTTGGCCGGCATCGAGAACACTGAAGCTTTCTTT. This encodes CASSLAGIENTEAFF. Full variable domain (rest looked up from reference TRBV5-1 and TRBJ1-1): KAGVTQTPRYLIKTRGQQVTLSCSPISGHRSVSWYQQTPGQGLQFLFEYFSETQRNKGNFPGRFSGRQFSNSRSEMNVSTLELGDSALYLCASSLAGIENTEAFFGQGTRLTVV.

CDR3: CASSTGTGGEQFF. In DNA form, the CDR3 reads TGTGCCAGCAGCACCGGGACAGGGGGTGAGCAGTTCTTC. The rearrangement uses TRBV7-3 and TRBJ2-1; TRBD1 matches 11 bases. The trim removed 5 bases at V and 9 bases at J, leaving 3 bases unmatched. CDR1 and CDR2 from the germline V gene are SGHTA and FQGTGA. The CDR3 is made up of 13 amino acids.

J is TRBJ1-1 and V is TRBV19; 8 bases fit TRBD1. Germline lookup yields CDR1 LNHDA and CDR2 SQIVND (reference sequence). The V gene end was trimmed by 6 bases and the J gene end by 4 bases; junction bases not matched to a gene: 10. The CDR3 extends over 15 amino acids. The CDR3 region has the DNA TGTGCCAGTAGAGAAGGACAGGGAAAGGGCACTGAAGCTTTCTTT. Translating it yields CASREGQGKGTEAFF.

This chain joins TRBV7-2 and TRBJ2-2; D is perhaps TRBD1 (5 bases). The CDR3 loop spans 15 amino acids. With 3 bases removed from V and 1 base from J, the gap between germline ends came to 9 bases. The germline V gene encodes CDR1 SGHTA and CDR2 FQGNSA. The CDR3 DNA is TGTGCCAGCAGCTTCCGGCAGGGGAACACCGGGGAGCTGTTTTTT. Encoded protein: CASSFRQGNTGELFF. Together with reference TRBV7-2 and TRBJ2-2, the CDR3 gives the full variable domain: GAGVSQSPSNKVTEKGKDVELRCDPISGHTALYWYRQSLGQGLEFLIYFQGNSAPDKSGLPSDRFSAERTGGSVSTLTIQRTQQEDSAVYLCASSFRQGNTGELFFGEGSRLTVL.

The gene calls are TRBV29-1 and TRBJ2-5; D unclear. The length of the CDR3 is 14 residues. Looked up from germline, CDR1 is SQVTM and CDR2 is ANQGSEA. Trimming left V 6 bases short and J 1 base short, with 15 bases between. The CDR3 DNA sequence: TGCAGCGTGGGGTCAACCAACATCCAAGAGACCCAGTACTTC. Its translation: CSVGSTNIQETQYF.

The chain carries TRBV29-1 and TRBJ1-3; D perhaps matches TRBD1 (5 bases). The CDR3 is made up of 15 amino acids. Germline assignment: CDR1 SQVTM and CDR2 ANQGSEA. V was cut by 1 base and J by 4 bases, with 14 bases left in between. The CDR3 sequence is CSVEARAGWGNTIYF. CDR3 bases: TGCAGCGTTGAAGCCCGGGCAGGGTGGGGAAACACCATATATTTT.

The CDR3 region is CASGERDTQYF. In nucleotides, the CDR3 is TGTGCCAGCGGGGAAAGAGATACGCAGTATTTT. V usage is TRBV28 and J usage is TRBJ2-3, with D uncertain. V was shortened by 8 bases and J by 5 bases, with 8 bases between the two germline ends. CDR3 length equals 11 residues. Germline CDR1 is MDHEN and CDR2 is SYDVKM.

The rearrangement joins TRBV9 to TRBJ1-4; D gene uncertain. Germline assignment: CDR1 SGDLS and CDR2 YYNGEE. V was clipped by 0 bases and J by 0 bases, with 6 bases between them. The CDR3 has 15 residues. CDR3: CASSVGDATNEKLFF. Written as DNA, the CDR3 is TGTGCCAGCAGCGTAGGAGATGCAACTAATGAAAAACTGTTTTTT. The full variable domain, in which reference TRBV9 and TRBJ1-4 provide the parts outside the CDR3, is DSGVTQTPKHLITATGQRVTLRCSPRSGDLSVYWYQQSLDQGLQFLIQYYNGEERAKGNILERFSAQQFPDLHSELNLSSLELGDSALYFCASSVGDATNEKLFFGSGTQLSVL.

This sequence joins TRBV7-9 and TRBJ2-7; 7 bases map to TRBD2. This CDR3 spans 12 amino acids. With V trimmed by 11 bases and J by 2 bases, 6 bases remained unmatched. CDR1 SEHNR and CDR2 FQNEAQ come from the germline V gene (reference sequence). The CDR3 coding sequence is TGTGCCGTAGGCGGGGGAACCTACGAGCAGTACTTC. Protein: CAVGGGTYEQYF.

The chain links TRBV19 to TRBJ2-3, with D uncertain. The V end lost 4 bases, the J end lost 5 bases, and 7 bases lay between the germline ends. This CDR3 spans 12 amino acids. CDR1 LNHDA and CDR2 SQIVND come from the germline V gene (reference sequence). CDR3 DNA: TGTGCCAGTAGTACGTTGCGAGATACGCAGTATTTT. Protein product: CASSTLRDTQYF.

This clone was picked up one time. The V gene is TRBV19, the J gene TRBJ1-5, with 9 bases aligning to TRBD1. CDR3 length equals 16 residues. The J segment lost 0 bases and the V segment lost 7 bases, leaving 7 bases of the junction unmatched. The V gene's germline CDR1 is LNHDA and CDR2 SQIVND (reference sequence). For the CDR3, the DNA is TGTGCCAGTATTCCCGGGACAGGGATTAGCAATCAGCCCCAGCATTTT. It encodes CASIPGTGISNQPQHF.

The chain combines TRBV7-9 with TRBJ2-5, with 11 bases that match TRBD2. Germline-derived CDR1 and CDR2 are SEHNR and FQNEAQ (reference sequence). V shed 1 base and J 5 bases; nucleotides not matched to a gene: 9. The CDR3 covers 17 residues. CDR3: CASSLVAGGRQYETQYF. The DNA of the CDR3 is TGTGCCAGCAGCTTAGTAGCGGGGGGGCGACAGTACGAGACCCAGTACTTC.

The gene calls are TRBV12-5 and TRBJ1-5; D is uncertain. Between the trimmed V and J ends, which lost 7 bases and 1 base, there was a span of 5 bases. The CDR3 loop spans 12 amino acids. Germline CDR1 and CDR2: LGHNT and FRNRAP. For the CDR3, the DNA is TGTGCTAGTGCACGGAGCAATCAGCCCCAGCATTTT. This translates into CASARSNQPQHF.

The chain has TRBV7-2 and TRBJ2-7, with 7 bases matching TRBD1. The CDR3 runs to 14 residues. The V gene end was trimmed by 5 bases and the J gene end by 2 bases; junction bases not matched to a gene: 6. Germline CDR1 reads SGHTA; CDR2 reads FQGNSA. The CDR3 here is CASSRAQGAYEQYF. The CDR3 coding sequence is TGTGCCAGCAGCCGGGCGCAGGGGGCCTACGAGCAGTACTTC.

The rearrangement links TRBV15 to TRBJ2-7, with D unclear. Germline CDR1 is LNHNV and CDR2 is YYDKDF (reference sequence). V dropped 0 bases and J dropped 5 bases, with 8 bases sitting between them. CDR3 length: 13 residues. The CDR3, as DNA: TGTGCCACCAGCAGAGACTCTGGCGACGAGCAGTACTTC. This codes for CATSRDSGDEQYF.

The chain carries TRBV25-1 and TRBJ1-1; possibly TRBD1 for D (6 bases). From germline, CDR1 is MGHDK and CDR2 SYGVNS. V dropped 4 bases and J dropped 5 bases, with 17 bases sitting between them. This CDR3 is 15 amino acids long. The chain's CDR3 is CASSGSQGTGTEAFF. The CDR3 nucleotides read TGTGCCAGCAGTGGTTCACAGGGTACGGGAACTGAAGCTTTCTTT.

The chain uses TRBV30 and TRBJ1-6; D gene unclear. The germline CDR1 and CDR2 sequences are GTSNPN and SVGIG (reference sequence). The CDR3 extends over 13 amino acids. Trimming removed 8 bases from V and 0 bases from J, with 8 bases in between. The CDR3 DNA reads TGTGCCGGGCAGAGCTCCTATAATTCACCCCTCCACTTT. This gives the protein CAGQSSYNSPLHF.

The chain links TRBV7-2 to TRBJ2-5; TRBD1 might be the D (6 bases). This CDR3 has 14 residues. Looked up from germline, CDR1 is SGHTA and CDR2 is FQGNSA. V was trimmed by 1 base and J by 4 bases, leaving 10 bases between them. CDR3 amino acids: CASSLGGGLETQYF. DNA of the CDR3: TGTGCCAGCAGCTTAGGAGGGGGTTTAGAGACCCAGTACTTC.

V and J are TRBV6-1 and TRBJ2-7, with D possibly being TRBD2 (5 bases). The CDR3 covers 12 residues. Germline CDR1 and CDR2: MNHNS and SASEGT. V was shortened by 7 bases and J by 0 bases, with 7 bases between the two germline ends. This chain's CDR3 is CASKRDSYEQYF. Here the CDR3 DNA reads TGTGCCAGCAAGAGGGACTCCTACGAGCAGTACTTC.

This clone was picked up one time. The chain links TRBV5-1 to TRBJ1-1, with TRBD1 as a possible D gene (5 bases). CDR3 size: 15 residues. Per germline, CDR1 SGHRS and CDR2 YFSETQ. V was pared by 0 bases and J by 4 bases, with 13 bases between. CDR3 loop: CASSLVVGEATEAFF. CDR3 coding DNA: TGCGCCAGCAGCTTGGTTGTAGGGGAGGCCACTGAAGCTTTCTTT.

CDR3: CASSPTYSNQPQHF. The CDR3 DNA is TGTGCCAGCAGCCCAACTTATAGCAATCAGCCCCAGCATTTT. The chain uses TRBV9 and TRBJ1-5; D call uncertain. Germline V gene data show CDR1 as SGDLS and CDR2 as YYNGEE. This CDR3 region has 14 residues. V was shortened by 4 bases and J by 0 bases, with 8 bases between the two germline ends.

The rearrangement links TRBV4-1 to TRBJ2-7, with D uncertain. V was cut by 1 base and J by 0 bases, with 13 bases left in between. CDR3 size: 16 residues. The V gene's germline CDR1 is MGHRA and CDR2 YSYEKL. The CDR3 DNA follows: TGCGCCAGCAGCCAAGGACCACAGCTAATCTCCTACGAGCAGTACTTC. Its translation: CASSQGPQLISYEQYF.

The rearrangement joins TRBV5-1 to TRBJ1-5; the D gene is possibly TRBD1 (6 bases). This CDR3 has 15 amino acids. The germline V gene has CDR1 SGHRS and CDR2 YFSETQ. Trimming removed 0 bases from V and 1 base from J, with 8 bases in between. CDR3 nucleotide sequence: TGCGCCAGCAGCTTGGATGGACAGAGCAATCAGCCCCAGCATTTT. This codes for CASSLDGQSNQPQHF.

The chain is built from TRBV7-2 and TRBJ2-1, with D perhaps TRBD2 (5 bases). Trimming cost V 1 base and J 7 bases, with 8 bases left between them. Germline CDR1 SGHTA, CDR2 FQGNSA. CDR3 length: 13 amino acids. The CDR3 nucleotides read TGTGCCAGCAGCTTAGATACTAGGAATGAGCAGTTCTTC. As protein: CASSLDTRNEQFF.

The chain couples TRBV7-6 to TRBJ2-7, with no clear D. From germline, CDR1 is SGHVS and CDR2 FNYEAQ. V lost 4 bases to trimming and J lost 2 bases, with 12 bases between them. The CDR3 totals 14 residues. CDR3 protein: CASSSWTGPYEQYF. In DNA, the CDR3 is TGTGCCAGCAGCTCATGGACGGGTCCCTACGAGCAGTACTTC.

The chain combines TRBV7-9 with TRBJ2-2, with 10 bases matching TRBD2. The CDR3 is 17 residues long. After removal of 8 bases from V and 0 bases from J, the junction contained 9 bases not matched to a gene. Germline CDR1 and CDR2: SEHNR and FQNEAQ (reference sequence). CDR3 nucleotides: TGTGCCAGCTTCCGTGCTAGCGGGGGAGCGAACACCGGGGAGCTGTTTTTT. Amino acids: CASFRASGGANTGELFF.